This TCR beta chain appears in the sequencing data of a study of PD-L1 blockade in urothelial cancer. The overall study: Male sex and bladder-origin urothelial cancer characterized about 85% of the 29 patients. Patients previously received 0 to 3 chemotherapy regimens. Blood samples had a median of around 150,000 T cells.

Spiking each PCR with synthetic TCR analog templates was performed. Assay: immunoSEQ multiplex PCR; the TCRdb copy retains only in-frame clones and omits some. The sample records 100,000 to 150,000 clones, roughly 83% being singletons. Time point indicated: peripheral blood 6 weeks after treatment start. This CDR3 has 13 amino acids. Germline CDR1 SNHLY, CDR2 FYNNEI. Trimming pared 8 bases from V and 0 bases from J, leaving 11 bases between. The source was PBMCs, collected around atezolizumab (anti-PD-L1) treatment. This sequence originates from a man between 45 and 60 years old with urothelial cancer. This rearrangement joins TRBV2 to TRBJ2-7, with D tentatively TRBD1 (5 bases). In DNA form, the CDR3 reads TGTGCCAGCGTACAGGTCAGCTCCTACGAGCAGTACTTC. Its protein product is CASVQVSSYEQYF. The whole variable domain, remainder taken from reference TRBV2 and TRBJ2-7, is EPEVTQTPSHQVTQMGQEVILRCVPISNHLYFYWYRQILGQKVEFLVSFYNNEISEKSEIFDDQFSVERPDGSNFTLKIRSTKLEDSAMYFCASVQVSSYEQYFGPGTRLTVT.